This is a list of T cell receptor beta chains from one sample in a study of CXCR3-negative and CXCR3-positive naive CD8 T cells. TCRdb reprocessed the 5' RACE reads, with one entry per CDR3 protein and no DNA. In all, the sample yields around 130,000 distinct CDR3 sequences. Source material: naive CXCR3+ CD8+ T cells from blood. All receptors come from a human donor in good health. Some clones in this sample may be carry-over from other donors' samples. CDR3s include the opening cysteine and the closing phenylalanine or tryptophan.

TRBV7-6	TRBJ2-1	CASSLGGHNEQFF
TRBV7-9	TRBJ1-1	CASSLAGDTEAFF
TRBV29-1	TRBJ2-7	CSVEARNEQYF
TRBV30	TRBJ2-1	CAWSVSGQGEQFF
TRBV20-1	TRBJ2-2	CSARDTERIYTGELFF
TRBV29-1	TRBJ2-7	CSVGDDDPYEQYF
TRBV5-6	TRBJ2-1	CASSWEMRNEQFF
TRBV19	TRBJ1-5	CARSLQQGKPQHF
TRBV14	TRBJ2-7	CASSPGQWNYEQYF
TRBV7-2	TRBJ1-1	CASSPWVGTEAFF
TRBV10-3	TRBJ1-4	CAISEGTGDEKLFF
TRBV12-3/TRBV12-4	TRBJ2-5	CASSLWAKETQYF
TRBV28	TRBJ2-7	CASSEQGAFFYEQYF
TRBV27	TRBJ2-5	CASSSGLALDLPYGQETQYF
TRBV9	TRBJ2-5	CASSISGGLQETQYF
TRBV5-1	TRBJ2-7	CASSLDNTNEQYF
TRBV11-2	TRBJ2-2	CASSLLAGVTGELFF
TRBV20-1	TRBJ2-5	CSAGEVVGLETQYF
TRBV5-6	TRBJ2-5	CASSSGGSETQYF
TRBV12-3/TRBV12-4	TRBJ2-7	CASSRRQGPSYEQYF
TRBV7-9	TRBJ2-7	CASSLGQYEQYF
TRBV7-3	TRBJ1-1	CASREKQGMRTEAFF
TRBV20-1	TRBJ1-3	CSAQTGPTLENTIYF
TRBV13	TRBJ2-2	CASSSGGNTGELFF
TRBV4-3	TRBJ2-2	CASSQVGELFF
TRBV7-9	TRBJ1-1	CASSAQGEDTEAFF
TRBV29-1	TRBJ2-7	CSVVGPISYEQYF
TRBV20-1	TRBJ2-3	CSARAGLAPIIADTQYF
TRBV20-1	TRBJ2-7	CSAASGNPYEQYF
TRBV29-1	TRBJ2-7	CSVEDLSSGHSYEQYF
TRBV20-1	TRBJ2-7	CSALQGDEQYF